Here is one T cell receptor (beta chain) with its context. Other nucleotide sequences in the sample specify the same CDR3. The data were obtained in a study of blood T cell repertoires in COVID-19. On the study more broadly: COVID-19 samples, acute and convalescent, were from the United States, Italy and Spain. PBMCs, B-cell-depleted T cells, or T cells provided the cDNA or gDNA that made up the material.

Per the authors' pipeline: Amplified reference gene primers provided the basis for estimating nucleated cell counts. Measured with immunoSEQ multiplex PCR; TCRdb has only the in-frame clones, and not every one. Clone size and the V and J calls come from that table; the DNA yielded D and trimming. The data show hundreds of thousands of clones, around 89% seen once. The CDR3 has 13 amino acids. From germline, CDR1 is SNHLY and CDR2 FYNNEI. Trimming removed 6 bases from V and 1 base from J; junction bases left unmatched: 1. The V and J genes are TRBV2 and TRBJ2-7; 9 bases align to TRBD1. The sequenced material came from peripheral blood. The sequence derives from a woman aged 45-65 years with COVID-19, enrolled during active disease. The CDR3 bases are TGTGCCAGCAGGGACAGGGGATCCTACGAGCAGTACTTC. This translates into CASRDRGSYEQYF.